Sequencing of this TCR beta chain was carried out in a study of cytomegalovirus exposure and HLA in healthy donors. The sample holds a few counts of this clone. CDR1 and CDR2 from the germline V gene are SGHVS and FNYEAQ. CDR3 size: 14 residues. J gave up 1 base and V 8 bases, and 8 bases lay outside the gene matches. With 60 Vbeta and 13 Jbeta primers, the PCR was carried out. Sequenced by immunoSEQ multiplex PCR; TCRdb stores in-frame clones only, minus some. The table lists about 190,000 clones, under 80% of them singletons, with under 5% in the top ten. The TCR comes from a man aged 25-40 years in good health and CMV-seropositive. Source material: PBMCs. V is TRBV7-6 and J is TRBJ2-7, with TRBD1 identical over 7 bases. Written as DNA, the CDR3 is TGTGCCAGCGGAGGACAGGTTTTTTCCTACGAGCAGTACTTC. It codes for CASGGQVFSYEQYF.